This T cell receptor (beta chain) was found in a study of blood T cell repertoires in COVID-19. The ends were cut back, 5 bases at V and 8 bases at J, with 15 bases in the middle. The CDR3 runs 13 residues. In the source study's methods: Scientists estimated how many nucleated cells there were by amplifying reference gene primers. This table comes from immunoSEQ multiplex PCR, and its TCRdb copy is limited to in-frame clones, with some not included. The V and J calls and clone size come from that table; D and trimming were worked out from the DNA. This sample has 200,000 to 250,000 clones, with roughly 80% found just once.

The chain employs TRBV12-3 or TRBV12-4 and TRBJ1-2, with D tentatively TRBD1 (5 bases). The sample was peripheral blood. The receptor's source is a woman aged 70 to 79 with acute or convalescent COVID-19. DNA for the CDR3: TGTGCCAGCAGTCCAGACAGTTTTCGGGGCTACACCTTC. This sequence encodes CASSPDSFRGYTF.